This TCR beta chain was documented in a study of radiation and T cells in renal cell carcinoma. Overall study context: Nephrectomy followed 15 Gy stereotactic body radiation by 4 weeks. Overall study findings and caveats: In blood, top tumor clones expanded by 2 weeks, shrinking by 4.

TCRdb's copy holds only in-frame clones and misses some; the assay was immunoSEQ multiplex PCR. The sample carries tens of thousands of clones, 65% to 85% recorded once. Of note for this clone: What it binds is unknown.

Stated time point: baseline pretreatment blood. Treatment denoted: 15 Gy SBRT to primary tumor, nephrectomy 4 weeks later. Blood was sampled at baseline, 2 weeks and 4 weeks after SBRT. This renal cell carcinoma was of the clear cell type. The CDR3 consists of 13 residues. The V and J ends lost 4 bases and 8 bases respectively, with 14 bases between them. Per germline, CDR1 LNHDA and CDR2 SQIVND (reference sequence). This specimen was blood, taken from a patient whose treatment included radiotherapy and nephrectomy. The chain has TRBV19 and TRBJ1-2, with D maybe TRBD1 (5 bases). The receptor comes from a man aged 60-69 years with renal cell carcinoma. The CDR3 reads CASSNTGGVGYTF. For the CDR3, the DNA is TGTGCCAGTAGTAATACGGGAGGGGTCGGCTACACCTTC.